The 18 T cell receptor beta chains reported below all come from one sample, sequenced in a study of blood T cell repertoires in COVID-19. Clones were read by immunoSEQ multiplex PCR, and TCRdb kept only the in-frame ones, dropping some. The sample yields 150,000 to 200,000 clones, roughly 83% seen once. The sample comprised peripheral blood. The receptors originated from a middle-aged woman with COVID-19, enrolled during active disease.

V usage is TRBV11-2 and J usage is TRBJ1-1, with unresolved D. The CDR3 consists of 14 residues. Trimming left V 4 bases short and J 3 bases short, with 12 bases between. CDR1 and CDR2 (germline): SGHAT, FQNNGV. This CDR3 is CASSSYMLDTEAFF. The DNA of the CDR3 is TGTGCCAGCAGCTCCTATATGTTGGACACTGAAGCTTTCTTT.

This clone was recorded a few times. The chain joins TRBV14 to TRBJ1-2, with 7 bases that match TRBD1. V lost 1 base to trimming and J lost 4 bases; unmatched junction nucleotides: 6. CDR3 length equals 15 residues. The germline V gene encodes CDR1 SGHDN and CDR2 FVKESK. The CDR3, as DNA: TGTGCCAGCAGCCAAGCTGGCAGGGGGTTCTATGGCTACACCTTC. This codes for CASSQAGRGFYGYTF.

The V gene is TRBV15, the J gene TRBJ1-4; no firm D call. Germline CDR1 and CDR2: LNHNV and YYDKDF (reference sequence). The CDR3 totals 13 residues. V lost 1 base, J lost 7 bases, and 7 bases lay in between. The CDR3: CATSRGVAEKLFF. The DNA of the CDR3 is TGTGCCACCAGCAGAGGAGTTGCTGAAAAACTGTTTTTT.

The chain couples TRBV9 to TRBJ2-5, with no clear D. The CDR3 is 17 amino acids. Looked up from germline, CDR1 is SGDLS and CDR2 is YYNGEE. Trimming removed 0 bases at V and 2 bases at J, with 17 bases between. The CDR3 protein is CASSVGPRFGGQETQYF. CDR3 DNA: TGTGCCAGCAGCGTAGGTCCTCGGTTCGGCGGTCAAGAGACCCAGTACTTC.

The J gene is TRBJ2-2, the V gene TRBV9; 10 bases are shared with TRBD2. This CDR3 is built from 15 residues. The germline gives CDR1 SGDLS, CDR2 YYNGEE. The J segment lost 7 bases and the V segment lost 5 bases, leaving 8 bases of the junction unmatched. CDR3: CASSLSGTSVGELFF. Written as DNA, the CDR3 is TGTGCCAGCAGTCTGTCGGGGACTAGCGTCGGGGAGCTGTTTTTT. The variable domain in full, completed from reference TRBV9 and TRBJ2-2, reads DSGVTQTPKHLITATGQRVTLRCSPRSGDLSVYWYQQSLDQGLQFLIQYYNGEERAKGNILERFSAQQFPDLHSELNLSSLELGDSALYFCASSLSGTSVGELFFGEGSRLTVL.

CDR3 amino acids: CASSWGTNRGGETQYF. CDR3 DNA: TGTGCCAGCAGCTGGGGAACCAACAGGGGAGGAGAGACCCAGTACTTC. This chain joins TRBV5-6 and TRBJ2-5, with a possible D match to TRBD1 (7 bases). CDR3 length: 16 amino acids. V gave up 3 bases and J gave up 4 bases, with 19 bases separating them. Germline CDR1 SGHDT, CDR2 YYEEEE. Full variable domain (remainder filled in from reference TRBV5-6 and TRBJ2-5): DAGVTQSPTHLIKTRGQQVTLRCSPKSGHDTVSWYQQALGQGPQFIFQYYEEEERQRGNFPDRFSGHQFPNYSSELNVNALLLGDSALYLCASSWGTNRGGETQYFGPGTRLLVL.

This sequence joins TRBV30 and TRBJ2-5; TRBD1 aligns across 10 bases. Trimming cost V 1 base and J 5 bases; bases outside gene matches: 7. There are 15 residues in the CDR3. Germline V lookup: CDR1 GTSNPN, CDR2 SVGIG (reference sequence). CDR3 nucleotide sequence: TGTGCCTGGAGTGGACAGGGGGCTTTCACGGAGACCCAGTACTTC. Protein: CAWSGQGAFTETQYF.

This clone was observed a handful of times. CDR3 bases: TGTGCCAGCAGCCGGGAGACGAATGAAAAACTGTTTTTT. Translation: CASSRETNEKLFF. The V gene is TRBV3-1 (or the pseudogene TRBV3-2), the J gene TRBJ1-4, with D hard to call. The CDR3 loop spans 13 amino acids. CDR1 is LGHDT, CDR2 YNNKEL, per germline (reference sequence). The V and J ends lost 4 bases and 5 bases respectively, with 8 bases between them.

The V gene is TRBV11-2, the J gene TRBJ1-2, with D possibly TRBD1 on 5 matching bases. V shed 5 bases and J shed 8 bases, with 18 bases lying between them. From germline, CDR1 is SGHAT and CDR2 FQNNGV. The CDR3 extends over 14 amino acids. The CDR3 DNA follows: TGTGCCAGCAGCCGGGGGACCGTGACGGGAGGCTACACCTTC. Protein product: CASSRGTVTGGYTF. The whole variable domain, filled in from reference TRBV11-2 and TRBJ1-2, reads EAGVAQSPRYKIIEKRQSVAFWCNPISGHATLYWYQQILGQGPKLLIQFQNNGVVDDSQLPKDRFSAERLKGVDSTLKIQPAKLEDSAVYLCASSRGTVTGGYTFGSGTRLTVV.

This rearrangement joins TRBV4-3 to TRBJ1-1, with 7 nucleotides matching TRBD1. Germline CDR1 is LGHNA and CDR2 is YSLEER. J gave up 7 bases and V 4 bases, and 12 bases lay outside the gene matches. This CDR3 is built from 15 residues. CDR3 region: CASSRNSEGAREAFF. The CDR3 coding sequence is TGCGCCAGCAGCCGAAACTCAGAGGGGGCCCGTGAAGCTTTCTTT.

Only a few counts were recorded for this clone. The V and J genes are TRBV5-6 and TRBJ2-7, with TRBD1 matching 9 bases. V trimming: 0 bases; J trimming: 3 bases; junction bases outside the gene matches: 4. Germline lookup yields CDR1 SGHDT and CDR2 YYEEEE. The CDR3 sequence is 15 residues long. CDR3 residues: CASSLVSGQGYEQYF. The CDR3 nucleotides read TGTGCCAGCAGCTTGGTATCGGGACAGGGCTACGAGCAGTACTTC.

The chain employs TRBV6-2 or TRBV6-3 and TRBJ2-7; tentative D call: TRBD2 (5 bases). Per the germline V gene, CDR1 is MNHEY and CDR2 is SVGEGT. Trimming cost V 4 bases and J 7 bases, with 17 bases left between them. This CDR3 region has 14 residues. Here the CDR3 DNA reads TGTGCCAGCAGTTCCTTGAGCTCCTCGGGGGAGCAGTACTTC. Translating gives CASSSLSSSGEQYF.

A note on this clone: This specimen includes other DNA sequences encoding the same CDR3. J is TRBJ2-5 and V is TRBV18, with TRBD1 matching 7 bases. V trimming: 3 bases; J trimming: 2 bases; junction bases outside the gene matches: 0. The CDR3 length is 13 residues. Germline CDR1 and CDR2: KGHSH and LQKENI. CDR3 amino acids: CASSPGQQETQYF. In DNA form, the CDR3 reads TGTGCCAGCTCACCGGGACAGCAAGAGACCCAGTACTTC.

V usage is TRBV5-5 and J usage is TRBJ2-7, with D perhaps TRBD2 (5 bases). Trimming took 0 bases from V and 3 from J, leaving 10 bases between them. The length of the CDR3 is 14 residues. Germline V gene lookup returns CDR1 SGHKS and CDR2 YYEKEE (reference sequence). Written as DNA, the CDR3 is TGTGCCAGCAGCTTGGCAGACGGAGGCTACGAGCAGTACTTC. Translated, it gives CASSLADGGYEQYF.

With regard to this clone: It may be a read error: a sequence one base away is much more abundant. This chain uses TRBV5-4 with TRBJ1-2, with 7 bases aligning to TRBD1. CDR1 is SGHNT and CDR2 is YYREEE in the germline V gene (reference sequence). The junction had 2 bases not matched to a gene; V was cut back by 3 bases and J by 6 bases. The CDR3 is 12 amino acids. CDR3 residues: CASSWDSNGYTF. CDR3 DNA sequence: TGTGCCAGCAGCTGGGACAGCAATGGCTACACCTTC.

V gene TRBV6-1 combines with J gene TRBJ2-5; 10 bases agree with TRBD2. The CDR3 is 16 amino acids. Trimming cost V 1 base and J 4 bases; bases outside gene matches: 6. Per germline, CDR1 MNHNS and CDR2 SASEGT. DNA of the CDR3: TGTGCCAGCAGTGAAGAAAGCGGGAGGGGTGTAGAGACCCAGTACTTC. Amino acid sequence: CASSEESGRGVETQYF.

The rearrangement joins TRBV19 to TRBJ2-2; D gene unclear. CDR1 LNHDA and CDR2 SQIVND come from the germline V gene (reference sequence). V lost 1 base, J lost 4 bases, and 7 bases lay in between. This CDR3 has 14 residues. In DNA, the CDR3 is TGTGCCAGTAGTATAGTCCAGGCCACCGGGGAGCTGTTTTTT. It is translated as CASSIVQATGELFF.

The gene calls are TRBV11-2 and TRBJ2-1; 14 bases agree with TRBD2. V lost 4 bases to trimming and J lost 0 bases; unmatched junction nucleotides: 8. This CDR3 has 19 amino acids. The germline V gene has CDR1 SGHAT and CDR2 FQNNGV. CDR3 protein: CASSYRGLAGEASYNEQFF. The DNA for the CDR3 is TGTGCCAGCAGCTACCGGGGACTAGCGGGAGAAGCCTCCTACAATGAGCAGTTCTTC.